This T cell receptor (beta chain) comes out of a study of Graves' ophthalmopathy and Graves' hyperthyroidism (dated by TCRdb to the late 2010s). Regarding the complete study: Stable hyperthyroidism was defined as no progression to ophthalmopathy within 18 months of follow-up. TCR beta repertoire signatures were used to distinguish Graves' ophthalmopathy from Graves' hyperthyroidism and to predict progression to ophthalmopathy. In total, around 140 blood samples were TCR-sequenced: approximately 42 ophthalmopathy, approximately 80 hyperthyroidism and some 17 hyperthyroidism-to-ophthalmopathy patients. To explore V-J signatures distinguishing ophthalmopathy from hyperthyroidism, a discovery set of approximately 100 patients (43 ophthalmopathy, 57 stable hyperthyroidism) was enrolled. The independent validation cohort included some 19 hyperthyroidism patients plus 17 patients who later progressed from hyperthyroidism to ophthalmopathy. In over 5 hyperthyroidism patients, the T-cell repertoire of thyroid tissue was compared with the T-cell repertoire of blood. Following sampling, methimazole starting at 30 mg daily was administered to hyperthyroidism patients, and high-dose intravenous methylprednisolone was administered to ophthalmopathy patients.

The V end loses 4 bases and the J end loses 5 bases, and a stretch of 14 bases separates them. The CDR3 covers 13 residues, taking in both the cysteine and the phenylalanine. Left in the record is the CDR3 DNA by itself, 39 bases read in frame from the first base. For CDR1 and CDR2, the germline V gene (reference sequence) lists GTSNPN and SVGIG. In regard to this clonotype: Its specific antigen is unknown. Per-base quality was not reported, and no clone a single base away is much larger than it.

For repertoire sequencing, TCR beta CDR3 regions were amplified from RNA transcripts. A first-round RT-PCR used HTBI primers with the Qiagen OneStep RT-PCR kit, followed by a second-round multiplex PCR, size selection and purification. Libraries were sequenced on an Illumina HiSeq2000 using paired-end 100 bp reads. In the authors' own workflow: SOAPnuke was used for read processing, and reads with adapters, uncalled bases, a mean Phred below 15, or no exact constant-primer or identifier match were discarded. COPE v1.2.5 was used to merge the high-quality paired reads. Unique nucleotide sequences were defined as clonotypes and aligned to IMGT TRB V, D and J references using MiTCR v1.1. Only V-J combinations with frequency above 0.0001 were analysed, covering over 98% of repertoires. For each V-J combination, a TCR clonal expansion and chaos score was defined as F50 clonal expansion divided by the chaos observed in the TCRdist matrix. Welch's t-statistics and random forest were used to reduce the features to approximately 13 V-J combinations, which were then used as input to a naive Bayes classifier. The similarity between thyroid and blood repertoires was quantified using the Morisita-Horn index. Using fastp trimming at Q25 and MiXCR clonotype assembly, TCRdb reanalyzed the public sequencing data and kept in-frame beta chains. Rows are combined by CDR3 protein, so each entry shows the most common genes and DNA. The V and J calls were determined by TCRdb, not by the authors. The sample includes around 1,000,000 distinct CDR3 sequences, with less than 45% observed a single time. The ten largest make up around 10% of the sample.

Hyperthyroidism patients were newly diagnosed, with disease duration under 2 months, and aged 18 to 65 years. Patients with other autoimmune diseases, uncontrolled infections, pregnancy or lactation were excluded from the study. Clinical symptoms, serum thyroxine, TRAb, thyroid ultrasound and orbital computed tomography formed the basis of the diagnosis. Total RNA was extracted with Trizol reagent and quality-checked on an Agilent 2100 Bioanalyzer. Beyond this particular receptor, the publication reports: No statistical method was used to predetermine the sample size, and group allocation was not hidden from the investigators. In validation, the model predicted ophthalmopathy progression with about 71% sensitivity and 72% to 80% specificity; eleven to twelve predicted patients were CT-confirmed with GO in a median of roughly 6.8 months. The 13-signature model separated ophthalmopathy from stable hyperthyroidism with about 86% sensitivity and about 84% specificity in cross-validation, and 80%/75% in the test set. Most expanded thyroid clonotypes with frequency above 0.001 were also detected in blood, suggesting blood repertoires may reflect the thyroid immune response.

The chain employs TRBV30 and TRBJ1-1, with no confidently assigned D gene. The TCR was taken from an adult man with Graves' hyperthyroidism. The material sequenced was peripheral blood or thyroid tissue (not recorded which). In nucleotide form, the sequence is TGTGCCTGGAACCGGGAAAGTGGAACTGAAGCTTTCTTT. Its amino acids are CAWNRESGTEAFF.